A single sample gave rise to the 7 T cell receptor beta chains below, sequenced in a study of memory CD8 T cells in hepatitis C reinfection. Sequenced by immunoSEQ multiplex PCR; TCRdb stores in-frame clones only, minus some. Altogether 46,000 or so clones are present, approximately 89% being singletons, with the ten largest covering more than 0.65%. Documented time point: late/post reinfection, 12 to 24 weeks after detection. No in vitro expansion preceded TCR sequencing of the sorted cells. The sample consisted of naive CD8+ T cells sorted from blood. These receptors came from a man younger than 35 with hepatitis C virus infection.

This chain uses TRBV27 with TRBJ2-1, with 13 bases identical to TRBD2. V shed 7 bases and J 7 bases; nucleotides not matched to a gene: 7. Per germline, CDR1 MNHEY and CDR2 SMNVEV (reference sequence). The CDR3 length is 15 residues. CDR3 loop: CASTWGTSGNNEQFF. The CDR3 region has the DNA TGTGCCAGCACCTGGGGGACTAGCGGGAATAATGAGCAGTTCTTC.

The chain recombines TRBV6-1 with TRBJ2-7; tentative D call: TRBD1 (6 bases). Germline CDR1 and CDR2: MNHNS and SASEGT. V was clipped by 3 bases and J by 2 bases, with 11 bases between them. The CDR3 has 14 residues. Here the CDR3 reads CASSEGAGPYEQYV. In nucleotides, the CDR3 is TGTGCCAGCAGTGAGGGGGCAGGACCCTACGAGCAGTACGTC.

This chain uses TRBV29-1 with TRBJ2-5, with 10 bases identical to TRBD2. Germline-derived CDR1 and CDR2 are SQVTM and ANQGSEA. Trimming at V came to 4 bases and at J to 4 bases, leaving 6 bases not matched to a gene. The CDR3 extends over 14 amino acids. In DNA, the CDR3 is TGCAGCGTTGTCCTAGCGGGAGCCGGAGAGACCCAGTACTTC. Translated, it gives CSVVLAGAGETQYF.

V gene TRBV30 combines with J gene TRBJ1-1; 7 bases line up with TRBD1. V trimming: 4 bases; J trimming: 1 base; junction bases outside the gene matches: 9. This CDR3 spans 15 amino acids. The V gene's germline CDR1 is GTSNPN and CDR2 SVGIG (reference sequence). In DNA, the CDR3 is TGTGCCTGGATGGTTCGGGGGACAGCGAACACTGAAGCTTTCTTT. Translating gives CAWMVRGTANTEAFF.

CDR3 region: CASSLEFLDRGFDTGELFF. CDR3 sequence (DNA): TGTGCCAGCAGCTTAGAGTTTCTAGACAGGGGGTTCGACACCGGGGAGCTGTTTTTT. This rearrangement joins TRBV7-2 to TRBJ2-2, with TRBD1 matching 9 bases. Germline V CDR1 and CDR2: SGHTA, FQGNSA. This CDR3 has 19 residues. The V and J ends lost 1 base and 3 bases, in that order; junction bases with no gene match: 12. The full variable domain, in which reference TRBV7-2 and TRBJ2-2 provide the parts outside the CDR3, is GAGVSQSPSNKVTEKGKDVELRCDPISGHTALYWYRQSLGQGLEFLIYFQGNSAPDKSGLPSDRFSAERTGGSVSTLTIQRTQQEDSAVYLCASSLEFLDRGFDTGELFFGEGSRLTVL.

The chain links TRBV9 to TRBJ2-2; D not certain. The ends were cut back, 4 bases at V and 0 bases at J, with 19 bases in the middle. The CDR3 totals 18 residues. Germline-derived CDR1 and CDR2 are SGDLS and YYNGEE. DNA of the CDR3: TGTGCCAGCAGCAATCCGATACTCTCCGAGACGAACACCGGGGAGCTGTTTTTT. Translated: CASSNPILSETNTGELFF.

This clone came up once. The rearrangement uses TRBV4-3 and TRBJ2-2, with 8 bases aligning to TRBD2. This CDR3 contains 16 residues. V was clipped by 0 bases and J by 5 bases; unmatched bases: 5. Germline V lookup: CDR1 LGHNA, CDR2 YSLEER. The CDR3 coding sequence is TGCGCCAGCAGCCAAGAGGGCGGGGGGTGGACCGGGGAGCTGTTTTTT. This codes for CASSQEGGGWTGELFF.